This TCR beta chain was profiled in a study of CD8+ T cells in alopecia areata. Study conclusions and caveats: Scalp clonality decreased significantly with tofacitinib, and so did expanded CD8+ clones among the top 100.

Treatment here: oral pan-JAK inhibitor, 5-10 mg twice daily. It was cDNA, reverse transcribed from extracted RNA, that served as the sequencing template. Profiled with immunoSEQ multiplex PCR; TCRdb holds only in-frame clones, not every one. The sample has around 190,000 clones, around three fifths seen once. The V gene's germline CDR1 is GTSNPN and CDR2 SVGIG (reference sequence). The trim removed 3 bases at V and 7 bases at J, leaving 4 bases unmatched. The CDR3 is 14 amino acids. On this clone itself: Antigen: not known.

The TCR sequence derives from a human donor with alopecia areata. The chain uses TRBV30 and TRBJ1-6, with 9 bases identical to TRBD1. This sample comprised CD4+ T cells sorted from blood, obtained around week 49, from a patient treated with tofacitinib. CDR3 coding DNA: TGTGCCTGGAGACTCGGGACAGGGAATTCACCCCTCCACTTT. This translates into CAWRLGTGNSPLHF.